This TCR beta chain was recorded in a study of spatial heterogeneity in lung cancer. Per germline, CDR1 SQVTM and CDR2 ANQGSEA. The V end was cut by 1 base, the J end by 3 bases, with 8 bases between. The CDR3 has 13 residues. The time point: sample taken at primary tumor resection. Sequencing covered unsorted whole RNA taken from tumor, nontumor lung or frozen PBMC. Donors were approximately 70 untreated early-stage non-small cell lung cancer patients. This clonotype was seen repeatedly, ten times or more. Single TCR cDNA molecules each had their own unique molecular identifier. TCRdb reprocessed the 5' RACE reads via MiXCR and lists one record per CDR3 protein. Here the sample spans roughly 48,000 distinct CDR3 sequences, under 6% being singletons.

This sequence joins TRBV29-1 and TRBJ2-3; unclear D gene. This receptor was obtained from a male donor with early-stage non-small cell lung cancer. The starting material was PBMCs, obtained at surgery. Here the CDR3 reads CSVEVSGTDTQYF. CDR3 bases: TGCAGCGTTGAAGTCTCAGGAACAGATACGCAGTATTTT.